This is a list of T cell receptor beta chains from one sample in a study of T cell repertoires in cytomegalovirus infection. TCRdb called the reads again in MiXCR, with one record for every CDR3 protein. The table lists about 890,000 distinct CDR3 sequences, about a third of them singletons. Antigens for these TCRs are unknown. The material was cultured CD8+ T cells from PBMCs, obtained from culture after CMV antigen stimulation. All receptors come from a human donor in good health (CMV status not recorded). Some clones in this sample may be carry-over from other donors' samples. Both conserved end residues are part of each CDR3. D genes are given only for firm matches. Some rows have no size entry. The others give once, few or many, or a class for an expanded clone.

cdr3_length j_call d_call clone_size v_call cdr3_aa cdr3_nt
15 TRBJ2-1 NA few TRBV4-3 CASSQDLAFLGEQFF TGCGCCAGCAGCCAAGATTTGGCCTTCTTGGGTGAGCAGTTCTTC
18 TRBJ1-6 NA few TRBV28 CASYLGGARGSYNSPLHF TGTGCCAGCTATTTGGGGGGGGCTCGGGGTTCCTATAATTCACCCCTCCACTTT
17 TRBJ1-5 NA NA TRBV5-6 CASSLLAGLGASQPQHF TGTGCCAGCAGCTTGCTCGCGGGACTGGGGGCAAGTCAGCCCCAGCATTTT
12 TRBJ1-1 NA NA TRBV7-9 CASSLYGSEAFF TGTGCCAGCAGCTTATACGGAAGCGAAGCTTTCTTT
12 TRBJ2-2 NA NA TRBV6-6 CASGPGTGELFF TGTGCCAGCGGACCGGGCACCGGGGAGCTGTTTTTT
16 TRBJ2-2 NA NA TRBV6-8 CASSIAPGLYTGELFF TGTGCCAGCAGTATTGCCCCGGGACTCTACACCGGGGAGCTGTTTTTT
15 TRBJ1-2 NA few TRBV2 CASSEAPGYNYGYTF TGTGCCAGCAGTGAAGCTCCAGGCTATAACTATGGCTACACCTTC
16 TRBJ1-1 NA few TRBV28 CASSFIGLTLNTEAFF TGTGCCAGCAGTTTCATCGGCTTAACCTTGAACACTGAAGCTTTCTTT
15 TRBJ1-5 NA NA TRBV6-6 CASSYTAADNQPQHF TGTGCCAGCAGTTACACGGCAGCCGACAATCAGCCCCAGCATTTT
16 TRBJ2-1 NA NA TRBV7-9 CASSPSAGASYNEQFF TGTGCCAGCAGCCCCAGCGCGGGGGCCTCCTACAATGAGCAGTTCTTC
13 TRBJ1-2 NA few TRBV7-9 CASLSLTGLGYTF TGTGCCAGCCTGAGCCTTACAGGTCTTGGCTACACCTTC
14 TRBJ2-7 NA once TRBV29-1 CSVASGQSSGEQYF TGCAGCGTTGCGTCGGGACAATCGTCCGGCGAGCAGTACTTC
15 TRBJ2-3 NA NA TRBV4-2 CASSQENLAPDTQYF TGTGCCAGCAGCCAAGAAAATCTTGCCCCAGATACGCAGTATTTT
13 TRBJ2-1 NA NA TRBV10-3 CAMGTGPYNEQFF TGTGCCATGGGGACTGGACCGTACAATGAGCAGTTCTTC
16 TRBJ1-1 NA few TRBV10-3 CAISEKGQILNTEAFF TGTGCCATCAGTGAGAAAGGGCAGATCCTGAACACTGAAGCTTTCTTT
15 TRBJ2-1 NA once TRBV5-4 CASSSRERTYNEQFF TGTGCCAGCAGCTCCAGGGAGAGGACCTACAATGAGCAGTTCTTC
14 TRBJ2-5 NA NA TRBV9 CASSPGNSQETQYF TGTGCCAGCAGCCCCGGGAACTCCCAAGAGACCCAGTACTTC
13 TRBJ2-3 NA NA TRBV20-1 CSARFAHRDTQYF TGCAGTGCTAGGTTTGCCCACAGAGATACGCAGTATTTT
17 TRBJ2-3 TRBD2 NA TRBV5-4 CASSLINGGARTDTQYF TGTGCCAGCAGCTTGATCAACGGGGGGGCGCGCACAGATACGCAGTATTTT
17 TRBJ2-4 NA few TRBV15 CATSRDPGAGVKNIQYF TGTGCCACCAGCAGAGATCCCGGGGCAGGGGTCAAAAACATTCAGTACTTC
15 TRBJ2-3 TRBD2 NA TRBV4-2 CASSQASGGTDTQYF TGTGCCAGCAGCCAGGCTAGCGGGGGCACAGATACGCAGTATTTT
15 TRBJ2-2 NA NA TRBV6-5 CASSYSAAITGELFF TGTGCCAGCAGTTACTCGGCGGCCATCACCGGGGAGCTGTTTTTT
17 TRBJ2-2 NA NA TRBV6-5 CASSPARGHANTGVLFF TGTGCCAGCAGCCCAGCTAGGGGCCACGCGAACACCGGGGTGCTGTTTTTT
12 TRBJ2-5 TRBD1 few TRBV19 CAVWDRKETQYF TGTGCCGTTTGGGACAGGAAAGAGACCCAGTACTTC
17 TRBJ2-1 TRBD2 many TRBV7-8 CASTTPRSGGAYNEQFF TGTGCCAGCACCACTCCAAGGAGCGGGGGGGCCTACAATGAGCAGTTCTTC
12 TRBJ2-1 NA NA TRBV7-9 CASSFPSVEQFF TGTGCCAGCAGCTTTCCTAGCGTCGAGCAGTTCTTC
15 TRBJ1-2 TRBD1 few TRBV2 CASSEGTAWAHGYTF TGTGCCAGCAGTGAGGGGACAGCTTGGGCCCATGGCTACACCTTC
15 TRBJ1-5 NA NA TRBV12-3/TRBV12-4 CASSFRSGDDQPQHF TGTGCCAGCAGTTTTCGGTCCGGGGATGATCAGCCCCAGCATTTT
18 TRBJ2-1 NA NA TRBV4-1 CASSQGGAGTTWYNEQFF TGCGCCAGCAGCCAAGGGGGGGCAGGAACGACGTGGTACAATGAGCAGTTCTTC
15 TRBJ2-7 NA NA TRBV6-6 CASSNRDPGSYEQYF TGTGCCAGCAGTAACAGGGACCCCGGCTCCTACGAGCAGTACTTC
17 TRBJ2-1 TRBD2 NA TRBV7-3 CASSLTGTRGKQGEQFF TGTGCCAGCAGCTTAACGGGTACGCGGGGGAAACAAGGGGAGCAGTTCTTC
15 TRBJ1-1 NA NA TRBV19 CASSIDGGMNTEAFF TGTGCCAGTAGTATAGATGGGGGTATGAACACTGAAGCTTTCTTT
16 TRBJ2-2 TRBD2 few TRBV12-3/TRBV12-4 CASSPGGGGASGELFF TGTGCCAGCAGCCCGGGGGGCGGGGGGGCTAGCGGGGAGCTGTTTTTT
14 TRBJ2-3 NA NA TRBV4-1 CASSQALVKDTQYF TGCGCCAGCAGCCAAGCACTAGTAAAAGATACGCAGTATTTT
14 TRBJ1-1 NA few TRBV19 CASVGRIMNTEAFF TGTGCCAGTGTCGGACGGATCATGAACACTGAAGCTTTCTTT
15 TRBJ1-1 NA NA TRBV4-1 CASSQGAPGTSEAFF TGTGCCAGCAGCCAAGGAGCTCCCGGGACATCTGAAGCTTTCTTT
14 TRBJ2-3 NA many TRBV6-1 CASSEIPSTDTQYF TGTGCCAGCAGTGAAATTCCCAGCACAGATACGCAGTATTTT
17 TRBJ1-5 NA NA TRBV20-1 CSAPNRKLGQLNQPQHF TGCAGTGCTCCCAATCGTAAGCTAGGACAGTTGAATCAGCCCCAGCATTTT
15 TRBJ2-5 TRBD1 NA TRBV12-3/TRBV12-4 CASSPTGALGETQYF TGTGCCAGCAGCCCGACAGGGGCGCTCGGAGAGACCCAGTACTTC
16 TRBJ2-2 NA once TRBV4-1 CASSQDRTLRTGELFF TGCGCCAGCAGCCAGGACCGGACTTTAAGGACCGGGGAGCTGTTTTTT
18 TRBJ2-7 NA many TRBV7-9 CASSQGPQANPFSYEQYF TGTGCCAGCAGCCAGGGTCCACAGGCTAACCCGTTTTCCTACGAGCAGTACTTC
15 TRBJ1-3 NA NA TRBV13 CASSPDSYSGNTIYF TGTGCCAGCAGCCCTGACAGCTACTCTGGAAACACCATATATTTT
15 TRBJ1-6 NA few TRBV7-6 CASSPRRDYNSPLHF TGTGCCAGCAGCCCGCGGCGGGACTATAATTCACCCCTCCACTTT
14 TRBJ2-1 TRBD2 few TRBV19 CASNPSGGPNEQFF TGTGCCAGTAATCCTAGCGGGGGGCCAAATGAGCAGTTCTTC
14 TRBJ1-1 NA many TRBV7-8 CASRKGRLSTEAFF TGTGCCAGCAGAAAAGGACGGTTGAGCACTGAAGCTTTCTTT
14 TRBJ2-3 TRBD2 few TRBV28 CASLGGGFTDTQYF TGTGCCAGCTTGGGGGGGGGATTCACAGATACGCAGTATTTT
14 TRBJ2-1 NA NA TRBV5-5 CASSLALWHNEQFF TGTGCCAGCAGCTTGGCCCTGTGGCACAATGAGCAGTTCTTC
15 TRBJ2-1 TRBD1 many TRBV7-8 CASSAGTGAYNEQFF TGTGCCAGCAGCGCCGGGACAGGGGCCTACAATGAGCAGTTCTTC
17 TRBJ2-5 NA many TRBV7-9 CASSLAARGRRQETQYF TGTGCCAGCAGCTTAGCGGCCCGGGGACGACGGCAAGAGACCCAGTACTTC
14 TRBJ1-1 NA NA TRBV27 CASSFLSENTEAFF TGTGCCAGCAGTTTTCTATCCGAGAACACTGAAGCTTTCTTT
13 TRBJ1-2 TRBD1 NA TRBV27 CASSGQGYYGYTF TGTGCCAGCAGTGGACAGGGGTACTATGGCTACACCTTC
14 TRBJ2-1 NA few TRBV7-3 CASSLGTSLNEQFF TGTGCCAGCAGCTTAGGGACATCTCTCAATGAGCAGTTCTTC
15 TRBJ2-1 NA few TRBV6-2/TRBV6-3 CASRAPESSYNEQFF TGTGCCAGCAGGGCCCCGGAAAGCTCCTACAATGAGCAGTTCTTC
17 TRBJ2-3 NA NA TRBV12-3/TRBV12-4 CASSTTRIGRDTDTQYF TGTGCCAGCAGTACCACCCGCATAGGCCGGGACACAGATACGCAGTATTTT
14 TRBJ1-2 NA many TRBV2 CASIRGRDLYGYTF TGTGCCAGCATCCGAGGCAGGGATTTATATGGCTACACCTTC